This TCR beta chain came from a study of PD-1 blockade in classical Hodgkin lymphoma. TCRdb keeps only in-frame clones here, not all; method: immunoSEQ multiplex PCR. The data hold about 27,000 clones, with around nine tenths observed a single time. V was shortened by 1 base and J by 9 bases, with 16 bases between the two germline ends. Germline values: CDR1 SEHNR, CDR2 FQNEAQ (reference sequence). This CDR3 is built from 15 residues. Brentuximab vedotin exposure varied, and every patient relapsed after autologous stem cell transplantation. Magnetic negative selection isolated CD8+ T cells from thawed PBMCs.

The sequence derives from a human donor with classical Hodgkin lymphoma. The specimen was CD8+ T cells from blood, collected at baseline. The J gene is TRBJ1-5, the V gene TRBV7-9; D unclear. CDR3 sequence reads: CASSLEGPGRPPQHF. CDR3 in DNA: TGTGCCAGCAGCTTAGAAGGGCCTGGCCGACCGCCCCAGCATTTT.